One and the same sample provided the 2 T cell receptor beta chains below, sequenced in a study of cytomegalovirus exposure and HLA in healthy donors. Clones were sequenced by immunoSEQ multiplex PCR, and TCRdb holds only the in-frame ones, with some missing. Among 150,000 to 200,000 clones listed, about three quarters were seen once. The sequenced sample consisted of PBMCs. These TCRs come from a woman in her twenties or thirties in good health and CMV-seronegative.

The V call is TRBV29-1, the J call TRBJ1-2; 9 bases are shared with TRBD1. The CDR3 has 12 residues. The trim removed 7 bases at V and 9 bases at J, leaving 9 bases unmatched. Germline V gene sequence: CDR1 SQVTM, CDR2 ANQGSEA. The CDR3: CSATGQGARYTF. The CDR3 DNA sequence: TGCAGCGCCACGGGACAGGGCGCACGCTACACCTTC.

This chain links TRBV19 with TRBJ2-1, with D possibly TRBD1 on 5 matching bases. V was cut by 10 bases and J by 0 bases, with 16 bases left in between. The germline CDR1 and CDR2 sequences are LNHDA and SQIVND (reference sequence). The CDR3 is 15 amino acids. CDR3 in DNA: TGTGCCACAGGGCCACTTGGCGGCTCCTACAATGAGCAGTTCTTC. Its translation is CATGPLGGSYNEQFF.